The rows below give T cell receptor beta chains drawn from one sample of a study of T cells after yellow fever vaccination. MiXCR was run by TCRdb on the 5' RACE reads, yielding one entry per CDR3 protein. The data hold fewer than 650,000 distinct CDR3 sequences, with just over 20% observed a single time. The sequencing here drew on PBMCs, taken 21 days after the first yellow fever vaccination. The receptors were gathered from a man aged 18 to 30 who received the YFV17D yellow fever vaccine. Both conserved end residues are part of each CDR3. The order of the fields is D gene, clone size, V gene, J gene, CDR3 protein, CDR3 DNA. A D gene is named only where the DNA matches it firmly. Clone sizes are given selectively: once, few, many, or a class where the clone is expanded.

>-|-|TRBV12-3/TRBV12-4|TRBJ1-1
CASQNRVEAFF
TGTGCCAGCCAGAACAGGGTTGAAGCTTTCTTT
>TRBD2|-|TRBV10-2|TRBJ2-1
CASRKTSGGAVEQFF
TGCGCCAGCCGAAAAACTAGCGGGGGGGCCGTCGAGCAGTTCTTC
>-|few|TRBV6-2/TRBV6-3|TRBJ2-7
CASKRIYEQYF
TGTGCCAGCAAACGGATTTACGAGCAGTACTTC
>-|-|TRBV2|TRBJ2-1
CASSLLGGGINEQFF
TGTGCCAGCAGTCTTTTAGGGGGGGGGATCAATGAGCAGTTCTTC
>-|-|TRBV27|TRBJ1-5
CASSFAGGNQPQHF
TGTGCCAGCAGTTTCGCGGGTGGCAATCAGCCCCAGCATTTT
>TRBD2|few|TRBV7-9|TRBJ2-1
CASSMGLAGGPPDEQFF
TGTGCCAGCAGTATGGGACTAGCGGGGGGTCCCCCCGATGAGCAGTTCTTC
>-|-|TRBV29-1|TRBJ2-7
CSVEFPLRGPGIQYF
TGCAGCGTTGAATTTCCCCTCCGGGGGCCAGGCATACAGTACTTC
>-|few|TRBV6-1|TRBJ2-5
CASTRIGAGAYQETQYF
TGTGCCAGCACCAGAATCGGGGCAGGGGCCTACCAAGAGACCCAGTACTTC
>-|few|TRBV9|TRBJ2-4
CASSSGAGARVGIQYF
TGTGCCAGCAGCTCAGGGGCAGGGGCCAGGGTGGGCATTCAGTACTTC
>TRBD1|-|TRBV4-1|TRBJ1-2
CASSLTGAKGYTF
TGCGCCAGCAGCTTAACAGGGGCTAAGGGCTACACCTTC
>-|-|TRBV7-6|TRBJ2-2
CASSLELANTGELFF
TGTGCCAGCAGCTTAGAATTAGCGAACACCGGGGAGCTGTTTTTT
>-|few|TRBV6-5|TRBJ1-6
CASSYRGFGDSYNSPLHF
TGTGCCAGCAGTTACCGGGGTTTCGGGGACTCCTATAATTCACCCCTCCACTTT
>-|few|TRBV7-9|TRBJ1-2
CASSLVTGPEGYTF
TGTGCCAGCAGCTTAGTCACTGGGCCGGAGGGCTACACCTTC
>-|-|TRBV10-3|TRBJ2-1
CAISALQGGGYNEQFF
TGTGCCATCAGTGCCCTACAGGGAGGGGGCTACAATGAGCAGTTCTTC
>-|few|TRBV7-2|TRBJ1-6
CASSLAVRLTPLHF
TGTGCCAGCAGCTTAGCGGTCAGGCTCACACCCCTCCACTTT
>-|few|TRBV5-1|TRBJ1-2
CASSYAPRENNYGYTF
TGCGCCAGCAGCTACGCCCCGAGAGAGAATAACTATGGCTACACCTTC
>-|few|TRBV7-9|TRBJ2-3
CASRDDRGGLVLDTQYF
TGTGCCAGCAGAGACGATCGAGGGGGACTCGTACTAGATACGCAGTATTTT
>TRBD2|-|TRBV7-2|TRBJ2-3
CASSLGVAGSDTQYF
TGTGCCAGCAGCTTAGGGGTAGCGGGGTCAGATACGCAGTATTTT